These T cell receptor beta chains were read from a single sample in a study of blood T cell repertoires in COVID-19. Using immunoSEQ multiplex PCR, the repertoire was profiled, and TCRdb retains in-frame clones only, with some absent. There are 150,000 or so clones in the sample; over 70% occur only once, and around 6.1% lies in the top ten. The specimen sequenced was peripheral blood. These receptors all stem from a man older than 75 with acute or convalescent COVID-19. Each CDR3 is given with its conserved first and last residue. A D gene is named only where the DNA matches it firmly. Size is omitted from some rows. Given values are once, few, many or a class for expanded clones.

>TRBJ2-6|.|TRBV19|.
CASSGAWQGPSGANVLTF
TGTGCCAGTAGTGGGGCCTGGCAGGGCCCCTCTGGGGCCAACGTCCTGACTTTC
>TRBJ2-1|.|TRBV18|.
CASSPGSGQSNEQFF
TGTGCCAGCTCACCGGGGAGTGGACAGTCCAATGAGCAGTTCTTC
>TRBJ2-3|TRBD2|TRBV11-2|.
CASSSLAGGLRTQYF
TGTGCCAGCAGCTCATTAGCGGGGGGGCTTCGAACGCAGTATTTT
>TRBJ1-3|.|TRBV7-9|.
CASSLMGHTRGNTIYF
TGTGCCAGCAGCTTAATGGGCCACACTAGAGGAAACACCATATATTTT
>TRBJ2-3|TRBD1|TRBV5-1|.
CASSTRGSGDTQYF
TGCGCCAGCAGCACCAGGGGGTCCGGGGATACGCAGTATTTT
>TRBJ2-7|TRBD2|TRBV4-1|.
CASSQAFAGVVEQYF
TGCGCCAGCAGCCAAGCATTTGCGGGAGTGGTCGAGCAGTACTTC
>TRBJ2-5|.|TRBV28|.
CASSFTGQETQYF
TGTGCCAGCAGTTTTACAGGGCAAGAGACCCAGTACTTC
>TRBJ2-1|.|TRBV27|.
CASSSSASSNEQFF
TGTGCCAGCAGTTCGTCAGCTAGCAGCAATGAGCAGTTCTTC
>TRBJ2-7|.|TRBV29-1|.
CSCGQLGPTTYEQYF
TGCAGCTGTGGGCAGTTAGGCCCGACAACCTACGAGCAGTACTTC
>TRBJ1-1|.|TRBV9|few
CASTKLGEGLNTEAFF
TGTGCCAGCACCAAACTTGGTGAGGGACTAAACACTGAAGCTTTCTTT
>TRBJ1-4|.|TRBV7-9|once
CASSLGDIRNEKLFF
TGTGCCAGCAGCTTAGGGGACATACGTAATGAAAAACTGTTTTTT
>TRBJ2-7|.|TRBV11-2|.
CASSLGGLWGGEQYF
TGTGCCAGCAGCTTAGGGGGACTGTGGGGTGGCGAGCAGTACTTC
>TRBJ2-5|.|TRBV6-1|.
CASSDQWSGETQYF
TGTGCCAGCAGTGACCAGTGGAGCGGAGAGACCCAGTACTTC
>TRBJ1-1|.|TRBV14|.
CASSQPGAPGAEAFF
TGTGCCAGCAGCCAACCCGGGGCCCCAGGGGCTGAAGCTTTCTTT
>TRBJ2-3|.|TRBV7-9|.
CASSSQGIRTDTQYF
TGTGCCAGCAGCTCGCAGGGTATCAGGACAGATACGCAGTATTTT
>TRBJ1-1|TRBD1|TRBV19|.
CASRTGVNTEAFF
TGTGCCAGTAGGACAGGGGTCAACACTGAAGCTTTCTTT
>TRBJ1-1|.|TRBV7-9|.
CASSSPPLTAFF
TGTGCCAGCAGTTCCCCACCCCTAACGGCTTTCTTT
>TRBJ2-2|TRBD2|TRBV5-1|.
CASSFGTSGIAGELFF
TGCGCCAGCAGCTTCGGGACTAGCGGGATAGCCGGGGAGCTGTTTTTT
>TRBJ2-7|.|TRBV30|.
CAWNRGRNSYEQYF
TGTGCCTGGAACCGGGGGAGGAACTCCTACGAGCAGTACTTC
>TRBJ2-1|.|TRBV7-2|.
CASSLEERVSSYNEQFF
TGTGCCAGCAGCTTAGAAGAGCGGGTGAGCTCCTACAATGAGCAGTTCTTC
>TRBJ1-6|TRBD1|TRBV9|.
CASTRGQNSPLHF
TGTGCCAGCACTAGGGGGCAGAATTCACCCCTCCACTTT
>TRBJ2-4|TRBD1|TRBV19|.
CASSVVQGAAKNIQYF
TGTGCCAGTAGTGTGGTACAGGGGGCTGCCAAAAACATTCAGTACTTC
>TRBJ1-4|.|TRBV5-4|.
CASSLSGEEKLFF
TGTGCCAGCAGCTTGTCTGGGGAGGAAAAACTGTTTTTT
>TRBJ2-7|TRBD2|TRBV23-1|.
CASSQSVTSGECGICEQYF
TGCGCCAGCAGTCAATCAGTAACTAGCGGGGAGTGTGGGATTTGCGAGCAGTACTTC
>TRBJ2-5|.|TRBV7-3|.
CASSLRVGETQYF
TGTGCCAGCAGCCTGAGGGTCGGCGAGACCCAGTACTTC
>TRBJ1-4|.|TRBV19|.
CASTRDSNEKLFF
TGTGCCAGTACCCGGGACTCTAATGAAAAACTGTTTTTT
>TRBJ2-1|TRBD2|TRBV7-2|.
CASSPEGTSGYNEQFF
TGTGCCAGCAGCCCAGAGGGGACTAGCGGATACAATGAGCAGTTCTTC
>TRBJ2-1|TRBD1|TRBV7-6|.
CASSSGPGQYNEQFF
TGTGCCAGCAGCTCGGGCCCGGGACAGTACAATGAGCAGTTCTTC
>TRBJ1-2|TRBD1|TRBV20-1|.
CSAGDRDGYTF
TGCAGTGCTGGGGACAGGGATGGCTACACCTTC
>TRBJ1-3|.|TRBV9|.
CASSGVSAGAGNTIYF
TGTGCCAGCAGTGGGGTCTCGGCAGGGGCTGGAAACACCATATATTTT
>TRBJ1-2|.|TRBV24-1|.
CATSDAEGYTF
TGTGCCACCAGTGATGCGGAAGGCTACACCTTC
>TRBJ1-1|TRBD1|TRBV5-1|.
CASSLEGAVNTEAFF
TGCGCCAGCAGCTTGGAGGGGGCGGTGAACACTGAAGCTTTCTTT
>TRBJ1-6|TRBD1|TRBV2|.
CASRGQSTEGSPLHF
TGTGCCAGTAGGGGACAGTCCACCGAGGGTTCACCCCTCCACTTT
>TRBJ1-1|TRBD1|TRBV5-4|.
CASRAGTGQNTEAFF
TGTGCCAGCAGGGCCGGGACAGGGCAGAACACTGAAGCTTTCTTT
>TRBJ1-3|.|TRBV27|once
CASSPLPSGNTIYF
TGTGCCAGCAGTCCCCTACCCTCTGGAAACACCATATATTTT
>TRBJ2-2|.|TRBV9|.
CASSVAGTNTGELFF
TGTGCCAGCAGCGTAGCGGGAACTAACACCGGGGAGCTGTTTTTT
>TRBJ2-1|TRBD2|TRBV5-1|once
CASSLGLAGVNEQFF
TGCGCCAGCAGCTTGGGACTAGCGGGAGTTAATGAGCAGTTCTTC